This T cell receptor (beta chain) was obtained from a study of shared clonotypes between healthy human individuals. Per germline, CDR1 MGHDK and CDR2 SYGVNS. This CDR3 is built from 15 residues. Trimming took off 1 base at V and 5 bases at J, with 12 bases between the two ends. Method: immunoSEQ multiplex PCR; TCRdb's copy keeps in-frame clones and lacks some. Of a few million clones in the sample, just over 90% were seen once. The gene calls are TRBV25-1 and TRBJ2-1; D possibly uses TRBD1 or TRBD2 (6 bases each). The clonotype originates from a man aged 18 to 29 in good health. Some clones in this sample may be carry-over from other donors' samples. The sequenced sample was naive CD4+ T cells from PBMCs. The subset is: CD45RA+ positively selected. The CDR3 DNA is TGTGCCAGCAGTGAATTGGGGGGCGATAACAATGAGCAGTTCTTC. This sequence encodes CASSELGGDNNEQFF.